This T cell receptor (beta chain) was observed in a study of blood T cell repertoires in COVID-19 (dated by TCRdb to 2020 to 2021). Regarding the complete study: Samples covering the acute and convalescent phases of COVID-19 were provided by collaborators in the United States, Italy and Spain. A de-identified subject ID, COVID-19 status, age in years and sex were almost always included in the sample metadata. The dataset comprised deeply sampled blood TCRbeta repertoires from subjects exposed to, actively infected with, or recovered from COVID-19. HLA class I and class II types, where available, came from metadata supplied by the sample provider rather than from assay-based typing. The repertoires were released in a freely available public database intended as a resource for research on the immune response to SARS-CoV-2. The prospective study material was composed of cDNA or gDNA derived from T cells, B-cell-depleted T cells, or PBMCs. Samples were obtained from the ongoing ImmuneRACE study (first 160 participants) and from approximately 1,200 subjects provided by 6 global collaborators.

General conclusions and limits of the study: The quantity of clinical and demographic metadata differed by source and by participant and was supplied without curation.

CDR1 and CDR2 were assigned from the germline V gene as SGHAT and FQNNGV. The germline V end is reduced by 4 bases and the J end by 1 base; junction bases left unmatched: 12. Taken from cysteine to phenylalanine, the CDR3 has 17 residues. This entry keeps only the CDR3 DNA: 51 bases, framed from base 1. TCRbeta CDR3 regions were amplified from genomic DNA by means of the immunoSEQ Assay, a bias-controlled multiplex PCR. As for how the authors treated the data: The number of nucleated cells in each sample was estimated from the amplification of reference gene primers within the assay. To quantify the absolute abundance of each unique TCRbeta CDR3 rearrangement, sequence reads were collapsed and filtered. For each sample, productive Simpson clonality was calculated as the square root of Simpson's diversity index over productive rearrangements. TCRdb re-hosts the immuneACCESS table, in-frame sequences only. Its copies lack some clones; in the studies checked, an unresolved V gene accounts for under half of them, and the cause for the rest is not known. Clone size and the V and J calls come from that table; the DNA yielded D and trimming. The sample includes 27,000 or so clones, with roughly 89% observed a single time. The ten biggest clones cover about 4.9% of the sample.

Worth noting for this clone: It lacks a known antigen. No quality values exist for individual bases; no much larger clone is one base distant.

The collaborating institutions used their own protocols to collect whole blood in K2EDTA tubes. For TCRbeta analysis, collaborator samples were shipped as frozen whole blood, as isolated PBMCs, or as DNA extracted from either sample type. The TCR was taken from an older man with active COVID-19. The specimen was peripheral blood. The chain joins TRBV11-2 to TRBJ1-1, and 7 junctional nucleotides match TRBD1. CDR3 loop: CASSSPKGQSPNTEAFF. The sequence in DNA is TGTGCCAGCAGCTCTCCAAAGGGACAGAGTCCGAACACTGAAGCTTTCTTT. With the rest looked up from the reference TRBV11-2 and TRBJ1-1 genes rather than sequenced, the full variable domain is EAGVAQSPRYKIIEKRQSVAFWCNPISGHATLYWYQQILGQGPKLLIQFQNNGVVDDSQLPKDRFSAERLKGVDSTLKIQPAKLEDSAVYLCASSSPKGQSPNTEAFFGQGTRLTVV.